The present T cell receptor (beta chain) was sequenced within a study of a mutant IDH1 vaccine in newly diagnosed glioma (dated by TCRdb to about 2021). Regarding the complete study: Of the 32 patients who were treated, about 62% were male and approximately 40% were female, and the mean age was approximately 40 years. Before enrollment, patients had received standard therapy of radiotherapy alone, temozolomide alone, or radiochemotherapy with temozolomide; most received the combination. Peripheral blood was collected at six visits: V03 (baseline), V05, V07, V10, V12 and V13. For exploratory analyses, longitudinal TCRB deep sequencing was carried out in roughly 25 treated patients wherever samples were available.

From the cysteine through the phenylalanine, the CDR3 covers 16 amino acids. Only CDR3 DNA remains: 48 bases, in frame from the first base. V has 5 bases trimmed and J has 6 bases trimmed; junction bases matching no gene number 13. CDR1 and CDR2, looked up from the germline V gene, are SGHVS and FQNEAQ. Libraries were constructed by the immunoSEQ multiplex PCR assay. Following the manufacturer's protocol, the hsTCRB Kit was used to amplify rearranged TCR beta chain sequences. An Illumina MiSeq was used to sequence the TCRB libraries. Processing in the source paper ran as follows. The kit vendor's proprietary platform handled demultiplexing, trimming and gene mapping. The table comes from immuneACCESS by way of TCRdb, which keeps in-frame sequences with V and J called. Part of the clones is missing from these tables; in studies checked, under half for an unresolved V gene and the rest for unknown reasons. V, J and clone size reflect that table, while D and trimming were determined from the DNA. The sample table holds tens of thousands of clones, of which about 80% were seen once. The ten largest clones capture under 25% of the sample.

The time point label here, explained by the study, means: baseline, week 1 (first vaccination visit). This specimen's treatment or condition label, interpreted: pre-vaccination baseline after standard-of-care therapy. Donors had newly diagnosed WHO grade 3 or 4 IDH1-mutant astrocytomas with loss of nuclear ATRX. The samples were drawn from NOA16, a multicentre, single-arm, open-label phase I trial in Germany that tested a mutant IDH1 peptide vaccine in humans for the first time. Visit V03 blood draws served as the baseline sample for immunogenicity testing. Genomic DNA for TCRB sequencing was extracted from EDTA blood using the DNeasy Blood and Tissue Kit. To note about this clone: Its recognized antigen is unknown. No much larger clone is present one base from it, and per-base qualities are unavailable.

Findings and caveats that apply to the study as a whole: Immune responses induced by the vaccine were seen in approximately 93% of patients across multiple MHC alleles. Selection of PBMC samples for TCRB deep sequencing was based on availability. No apparent relationship was observed between pseudoprogression and alterations in the top peripheral T cell clonotypes detected by TCRB sequencing. According to the authors, sample limitations meant that analyses of patient blood samples could not be reproduced.

This TCR was sampled from a man aged 30 to 39 with glioma. In this chain, TRBV7-8 is recombined with TRBJ1-5; the central 7 bases match TRBD1. The sample was PBMCs, taken from a glioma patient treated with radiotherapy, temozolomide or both. DNA sequence: TGTGCCAGCAGCGGTGAACGACAGGGATACGGTCAGCCCCAGCATTTT. The resulting protein is CASSGERQGYGQPQHF.